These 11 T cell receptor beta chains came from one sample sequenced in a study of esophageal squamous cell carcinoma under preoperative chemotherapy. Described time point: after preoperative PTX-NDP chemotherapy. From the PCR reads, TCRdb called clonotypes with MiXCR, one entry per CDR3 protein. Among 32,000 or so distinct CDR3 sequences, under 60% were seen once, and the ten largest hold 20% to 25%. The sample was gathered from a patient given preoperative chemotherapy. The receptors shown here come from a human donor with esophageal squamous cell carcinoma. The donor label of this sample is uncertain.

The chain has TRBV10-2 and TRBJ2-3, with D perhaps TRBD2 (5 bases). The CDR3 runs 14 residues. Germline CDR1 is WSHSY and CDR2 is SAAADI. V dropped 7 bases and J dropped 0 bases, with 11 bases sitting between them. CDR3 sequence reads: CASIGGFSTDTQYF. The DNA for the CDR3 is TGCGCCAGCATAGGCGGGTTTAGCACAGATACGCAGTATTTT.

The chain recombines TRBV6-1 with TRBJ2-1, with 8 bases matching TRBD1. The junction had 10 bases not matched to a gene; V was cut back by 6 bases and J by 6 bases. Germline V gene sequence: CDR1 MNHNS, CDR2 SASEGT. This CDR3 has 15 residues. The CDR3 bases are TGTGCCAGCAGGGATCAGGGGGCTGGTAGCAATGAGCAGTTCTTC. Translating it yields CASRDQGAGSNEQFF.

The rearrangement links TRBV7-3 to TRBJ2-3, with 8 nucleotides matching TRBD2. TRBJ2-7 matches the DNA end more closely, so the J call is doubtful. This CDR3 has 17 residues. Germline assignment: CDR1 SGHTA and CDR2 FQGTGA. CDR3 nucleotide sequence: TGTGCCAGCAGCCTCGAACTGGGGCGGGGGGCCAGAAATACGCAGTACTTC. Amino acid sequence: CASSLELGRGARNTQYF.

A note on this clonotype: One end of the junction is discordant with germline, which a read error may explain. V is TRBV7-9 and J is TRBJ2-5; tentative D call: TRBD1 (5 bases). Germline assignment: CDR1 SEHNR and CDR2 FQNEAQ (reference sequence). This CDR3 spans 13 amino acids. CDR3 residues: CASSSSTEETQYF. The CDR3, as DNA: TGTGCCAGCAGCTCCTCGACAGAAGAGACACAGTACTTC.

CDR3 loop: CASKDSSTDTQYF. CDR3 nucleotide sequence: TGTGCCAGCAAGGACTCGAGCACAGATACGCAGTATTTT. The rearrangement links TRBV12-3 or TRBV12-4 to TRBJ2-3; D is possibly TRBD2 (5 bases). The V and J ends lost 7 bases and 0 bases respectively, with 8 bases between them. This CDR3 region has 13 residues.

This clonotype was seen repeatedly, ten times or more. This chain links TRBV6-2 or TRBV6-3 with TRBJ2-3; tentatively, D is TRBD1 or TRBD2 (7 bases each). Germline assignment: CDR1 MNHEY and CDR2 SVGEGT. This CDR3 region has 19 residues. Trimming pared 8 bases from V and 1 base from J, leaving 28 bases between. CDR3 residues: CASPVYRKAGDRRTDTQYF. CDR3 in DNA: TGTGCCAGCCCGGTTTATCGAAAGGCGGGGGACAGACGCACAGATACGCAGTATTTT.

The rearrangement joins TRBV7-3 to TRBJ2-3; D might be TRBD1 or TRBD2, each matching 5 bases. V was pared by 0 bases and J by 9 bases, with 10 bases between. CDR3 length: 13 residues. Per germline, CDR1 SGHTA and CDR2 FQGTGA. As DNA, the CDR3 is TGTGCCAGCAGCTTAACGGGGCGGGCCACGCAGTATTTT. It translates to CASSLTGRATQYF.

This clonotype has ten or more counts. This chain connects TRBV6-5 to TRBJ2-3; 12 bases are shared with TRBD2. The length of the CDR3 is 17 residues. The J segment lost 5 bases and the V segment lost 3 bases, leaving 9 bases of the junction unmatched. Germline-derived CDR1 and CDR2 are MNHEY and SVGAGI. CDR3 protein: CASSYASGGAGQDTQYF. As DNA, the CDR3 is TGTGCCAGCAGTTATGCTAGCGGGGGGGCTGGGCAAGATACGCAGTATTTT.

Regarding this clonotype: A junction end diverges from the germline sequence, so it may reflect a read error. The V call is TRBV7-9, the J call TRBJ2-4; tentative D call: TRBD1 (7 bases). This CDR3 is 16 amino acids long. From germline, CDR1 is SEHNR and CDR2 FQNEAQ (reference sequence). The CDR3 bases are TGTGCCAGCAGCGTCTCGGGGGACAGAGCCGGAAACATGCAGTATTTC. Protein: CASSVSGDRAGNMQYF.

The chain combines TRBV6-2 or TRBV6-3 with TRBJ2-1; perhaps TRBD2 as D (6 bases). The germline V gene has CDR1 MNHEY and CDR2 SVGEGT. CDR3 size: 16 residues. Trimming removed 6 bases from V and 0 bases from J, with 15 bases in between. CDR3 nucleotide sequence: TGTGCCAGCAGAGACCGCGACGGGGGCTCCTACAATGAGCAGTTCTTC. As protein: CASRDRDGGSYNEQFF.

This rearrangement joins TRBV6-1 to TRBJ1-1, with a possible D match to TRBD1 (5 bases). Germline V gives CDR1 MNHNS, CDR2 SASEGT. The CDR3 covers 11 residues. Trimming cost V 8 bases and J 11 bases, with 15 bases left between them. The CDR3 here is CASRDSHRAFF. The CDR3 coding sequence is TGTGCCAGCCGGGACTCCCATCGGGCTTTCTTT.